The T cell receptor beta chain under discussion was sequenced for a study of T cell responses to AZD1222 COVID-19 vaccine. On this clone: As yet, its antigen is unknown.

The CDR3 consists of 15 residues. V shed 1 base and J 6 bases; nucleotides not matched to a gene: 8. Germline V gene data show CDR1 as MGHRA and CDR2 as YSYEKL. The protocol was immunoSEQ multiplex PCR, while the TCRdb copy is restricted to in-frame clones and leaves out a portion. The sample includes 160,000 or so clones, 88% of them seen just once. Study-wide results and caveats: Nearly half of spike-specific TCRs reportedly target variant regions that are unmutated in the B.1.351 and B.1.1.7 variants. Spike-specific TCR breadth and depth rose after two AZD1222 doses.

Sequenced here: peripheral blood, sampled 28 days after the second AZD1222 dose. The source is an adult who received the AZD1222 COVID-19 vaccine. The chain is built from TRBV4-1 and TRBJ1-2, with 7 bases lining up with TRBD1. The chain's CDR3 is CASSQVKGALHGYTF. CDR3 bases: TGCGCCAGCAGCCAAGTTAAGGGGGCGCTTCATGGCTACACCTTC.